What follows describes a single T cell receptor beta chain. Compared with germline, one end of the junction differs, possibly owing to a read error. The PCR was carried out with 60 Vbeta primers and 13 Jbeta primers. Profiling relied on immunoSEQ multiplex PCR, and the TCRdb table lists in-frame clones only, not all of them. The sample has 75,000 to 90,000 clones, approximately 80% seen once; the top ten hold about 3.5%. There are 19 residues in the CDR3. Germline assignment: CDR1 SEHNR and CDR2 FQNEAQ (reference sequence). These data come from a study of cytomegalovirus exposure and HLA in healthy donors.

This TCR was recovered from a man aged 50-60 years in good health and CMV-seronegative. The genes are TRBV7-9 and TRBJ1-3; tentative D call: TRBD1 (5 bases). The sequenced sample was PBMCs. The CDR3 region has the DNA TGTTCCAGCAGCTTGGATCCCTCGGCAGGGCGCCTCTCTGGAAACACCATATATTTT. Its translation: CSSSLDPSAGRLSGNTIYF.